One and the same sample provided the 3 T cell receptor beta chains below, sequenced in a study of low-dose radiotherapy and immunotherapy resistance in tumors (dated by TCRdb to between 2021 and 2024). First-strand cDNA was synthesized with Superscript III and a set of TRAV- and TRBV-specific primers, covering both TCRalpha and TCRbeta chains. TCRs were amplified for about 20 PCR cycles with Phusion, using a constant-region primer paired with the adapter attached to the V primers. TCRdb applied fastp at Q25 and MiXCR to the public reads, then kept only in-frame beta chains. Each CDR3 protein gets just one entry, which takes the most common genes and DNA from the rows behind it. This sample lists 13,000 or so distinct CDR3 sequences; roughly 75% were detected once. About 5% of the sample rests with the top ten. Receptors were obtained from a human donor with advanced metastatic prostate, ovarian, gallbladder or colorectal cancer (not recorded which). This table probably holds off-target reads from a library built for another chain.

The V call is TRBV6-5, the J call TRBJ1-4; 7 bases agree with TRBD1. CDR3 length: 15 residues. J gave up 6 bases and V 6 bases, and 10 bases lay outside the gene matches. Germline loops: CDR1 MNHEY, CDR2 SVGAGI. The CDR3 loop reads CASRRIRGEYEKLFF. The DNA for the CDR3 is TGTGCCAGCAGACGCATCAGGGGGGAGTATGAAAAACTGTTTTTT.

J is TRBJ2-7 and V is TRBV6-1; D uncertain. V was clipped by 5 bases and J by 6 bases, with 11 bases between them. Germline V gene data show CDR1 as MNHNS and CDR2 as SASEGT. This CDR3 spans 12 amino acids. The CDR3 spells CASSSIFSEQYF. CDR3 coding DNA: TGTGCCAGCAGTTCCATCTTTTCCGAGCAGTACTTC.

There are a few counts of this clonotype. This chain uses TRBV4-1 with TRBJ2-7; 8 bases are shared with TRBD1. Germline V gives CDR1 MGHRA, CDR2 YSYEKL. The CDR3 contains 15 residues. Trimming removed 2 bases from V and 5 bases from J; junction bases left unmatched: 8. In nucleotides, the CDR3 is TGCGCCAGCAGCCAATTAGGGGACAGGCGCCACGAGCAGTACTTC. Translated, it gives CASSQLGDRRHEQYF.